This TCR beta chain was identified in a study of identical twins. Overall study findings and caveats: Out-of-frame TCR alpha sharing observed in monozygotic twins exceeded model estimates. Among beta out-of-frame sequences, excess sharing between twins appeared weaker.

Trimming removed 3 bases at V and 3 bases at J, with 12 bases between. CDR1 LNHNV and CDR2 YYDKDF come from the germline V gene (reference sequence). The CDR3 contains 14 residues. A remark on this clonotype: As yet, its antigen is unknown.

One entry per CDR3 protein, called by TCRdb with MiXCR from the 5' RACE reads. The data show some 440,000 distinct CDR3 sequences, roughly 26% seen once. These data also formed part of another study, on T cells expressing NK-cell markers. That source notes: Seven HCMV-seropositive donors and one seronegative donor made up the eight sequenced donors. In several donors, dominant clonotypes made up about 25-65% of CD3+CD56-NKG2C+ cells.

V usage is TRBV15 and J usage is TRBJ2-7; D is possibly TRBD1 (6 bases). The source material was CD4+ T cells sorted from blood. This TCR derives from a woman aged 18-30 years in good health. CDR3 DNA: TGTGCCACCAGCAGGTTGGACAGAAACTACGAGCAGTACTTC. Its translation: CATSRLDRNYEQYF.